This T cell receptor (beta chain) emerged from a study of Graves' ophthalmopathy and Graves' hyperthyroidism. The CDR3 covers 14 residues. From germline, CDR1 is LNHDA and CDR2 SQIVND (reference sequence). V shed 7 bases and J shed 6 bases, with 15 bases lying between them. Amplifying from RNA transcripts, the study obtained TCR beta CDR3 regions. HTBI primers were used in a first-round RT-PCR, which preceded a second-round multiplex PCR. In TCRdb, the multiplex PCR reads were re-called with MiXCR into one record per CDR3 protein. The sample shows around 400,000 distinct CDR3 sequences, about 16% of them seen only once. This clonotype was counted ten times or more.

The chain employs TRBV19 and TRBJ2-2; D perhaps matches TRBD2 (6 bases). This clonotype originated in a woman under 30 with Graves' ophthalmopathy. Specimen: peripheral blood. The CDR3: CASTGTGAAGELFF. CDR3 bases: TGTGCCAGTACCGGGACGGGAGCGGCCGGGGAGCTGTTTTTT. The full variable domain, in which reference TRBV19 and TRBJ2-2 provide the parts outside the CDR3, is DGGITQSPKYLFRKEGQNVTLSCEQNLNHDAMYWYRQDPGQGLRLIYYSQIVNDFQKGDIAEGYSVSREKKESFPLTVTSAQKNPTAFYLCASTGTGAAGELFFGEGSRLTVL.